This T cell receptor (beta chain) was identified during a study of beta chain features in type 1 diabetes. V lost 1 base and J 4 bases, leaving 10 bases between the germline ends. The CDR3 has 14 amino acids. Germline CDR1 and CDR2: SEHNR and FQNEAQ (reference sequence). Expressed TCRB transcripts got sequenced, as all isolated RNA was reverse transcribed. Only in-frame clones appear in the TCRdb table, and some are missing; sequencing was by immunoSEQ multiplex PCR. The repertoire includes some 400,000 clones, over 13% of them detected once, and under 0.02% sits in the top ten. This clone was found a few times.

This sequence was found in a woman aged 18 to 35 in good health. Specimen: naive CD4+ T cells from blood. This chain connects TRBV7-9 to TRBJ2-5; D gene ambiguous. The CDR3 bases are TGTGCCAGCAGCTTAGGCCTAGATGCAGAGACCCAGTACTTC. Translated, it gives CASSLGLDAETQYF.